The 20 T cell receptor beta chains presented below share a single source sample, sequenced in a study of blood T cell repertoires in COVID-19. Clones were sequenced by immunoSEQ multiplex PCR, and TCRdb holds only the in-frame ones, with some missing. The sample has some 61,000 clones; around 86% are singletons. Material for sequencing was peripheral blood. These receptors came from a man in his thirties or forties with acute or convalescent COVID-19.

The chain recombines TRBV6-2 or TRBV6-3 with TRBJ1-5, with D hard to call. Germline-derived CDR1 and CDR2 are MNHEY and SVGEGT. Between the trimmed V and J ends, which lost 0 bases and 5 bases, there was a span of 14 bases. This CDR3 comprises 16 residues. The CDR3 reads CASSYSGGRLDQPQHF. The CDR3 DNA sequence: TGTGCCAGCAGTTACTCCGGAGGAAGGTTAGATCAGCCCCAGCATTTT.

The J gene is TRBJ2-1, the V gene TRBV2, with D possibly matching TRBD1 (6 bases). The germline V gene has CDR1 SNHLY and CDR2 FYNNEI. Trimming stripped 6 bases from V and 7 bases from J, with 19 bases between. The CDR3 sequence is 15 residues long. The CDR3 is CASSGRSRGRNEQFF. CDR3 coding DNA: TGTGCCAGCAGCGGGCGAAGCAGGGGAAGAAATGAGCAGTTCTTC.

This sequence joins TRBV23-1 and TRBJ1-5; 11 bases are a match to TRBD1. TRBV23-1 is marked as an open reading frame, function uncertain. CDR3 length: 14 residues. V lost 2 bases, J lost 7 bases, and 1 base stayed unmatched. CDR3 residues: CASSQRTGGQPQHF. CDR3 nucleotide sequence: TGCGCCAGCAGTCAAAGGACAGGGGGCCAGCCCCAGCATTTT.

The chain recombines TRBV19 with TRBJ2-3, with a possible D match to TRBD1 (6 bases). The V end lost 4 bases, the J end lost 3 bases, and 11 bases lay between the germline ends. The CDR3 totals 14 residues. The germline gives CDR1 LNHDA, CDR2 SQIVND (reference sequence). The DNA of the CDR3 is TGTGCCAGTAGTAGGGGGCAGCGGACAGATACGCAGTATTTT. Translation: CASSRGQRTDTQYF. Complete variable domain (other parts from reference TRBV19 and TRBJ2-3): DGGITQSPKYLFRKEGQNVTLSCEQNLNHDAMYWYRQDPGQGLRLIYYSQIVNDFQKGDIAEGYSVSREKKESFPLTVTSAQKNPTAFYLCASSRGQRTDTQYFGPGTRLTVL.

V is TRBV7-8 and J is TRBJ1-6; no firm D call. There are 13 residues in the CDR3. V was pared by 1 base and J by 9 bases, with 7 bases between. Germline CDR1 SGHVS, CDR2 FQNEAQ. The CDR3 protein is CASSLEEVSPLHF. CDR3 sequence (DNA): TGTGCCAGCAGCTTAGAAGAGGTTTCACCCCTCCACTTT.

This clone was seen a handful of times. Here the CDR3 reads CASSLAGGIQETQYF. For the CDR3, the DNA is TGTGCCAGCAGCTTAGCGGGAGGGATCCAAGAGACCCAGTACTTC. This chain links TRBV7-3 with TRBJ2-5, with TRBD2 matching 9 bases. The CDR3 length is 15 residues. CDR1 SGHTA and CDR2 FQGTGA come from the germline V gene. Germline trimming cut 2 bases from V and 1 base from J; bases unmatched to any gene: 2.

V gene TRBV19 combines with J gene TRBJ2-3; 11 bases fit TRBD2. Germline lookup yields CDR1 LNHDA and CDR2 SQIVND (reference sequence). V dropped 3 bases and J dropped 7; count of bases not matched to a gene: 21. The CDR3 sequence is 20 residues long. This CDR3 is CASSMGLADEWRFAVYTQYF. For the CDR3, the DNA is TGTGCCAGTAGTATGGGACTAGCGGACGAGTGGAGATTTGCGGTCTATACGCAGTATTTT.

CDR3 DNA: TGTGCCAGCAGTGACCGCAGGAGCAATCAGCCCCAGCATTTT. Its protein is CASSDRRSNQPQHF. The V and J genes are TRBV28 and TRBJ1-5, with unresolved D. V lost 5 bases, J lost 1 base, and 9 bases lay in between. The CDR3 consists of 14 residues. Germline V lookup: CDR1 MDHEN, CDR2 SYDVKM.

The gene calls are TRBV27 and TRBJ1-5, with D unclear. The CDR3 totals 13 residues. The V gene lost 8 bases and the J gene lost 6 bases, with 14 bases spanning the gap. Germline-derived CDR1 and CDR2 are MNHEY and SMNVEV (reference sequence). The CDR3: CASGVRESQPQHF. CDR3 nucleotide sequence: TGTGCCAGCGGGGTGAGGGAAAGTCAGCCCCAGCATTTT.

The V and J genes are TRBV6-2 or TRBV6-3 and TRBJ2-5, with TRBD2 matching 8 bases. CDR3 length: 17 amino acids. Germline V gives CDR1 MNHEY, CDR2 SVGEGT. V lost 4 bases to trimming and J lost 4 bases; unmatched junction nucleotides: 14. The CDR3, as DNA: TGTGCCAGCAGTTTGGGGGGACTAGTAAGTTTGGGAGAGACCCAGTACTTC. Translating gives CASSLGGLVSLGETQYF.

This sequence joins TRBV18 and TRBJ1-3; 7 bases align to TRBD1. This CDR3 is built from 15 residues. Germline CDR1 is KGHSH and CDR2 is LQKENI. After removal of 6 bases from V and 0 bases from J, the junction contained 5 bases not matched to a gene. The CDR3 DNA follows: TGTGCCAGCTCTCAACAGGGGAACTCTGGAAACACCATATATTTT. As protein: CASSQQGNSGNTIYF. The entire variable domain, with the rest obtained from reference TRBV18 and TRBJ1-3, is as follows: NAGVMQNPRHLVRRRGQEARLRCSPMKGHSHVYWYRQLPEEGLKFMVYLQKENIIDESGMPKERFSAEFPKEGPSILRIQQVVRGDSAAYFCASSQQGNSGNTIYFGEGSWLTVV.

This CDR3 is CASSVGTAHNYGYTF. For the CDR3, the DNA is TGTGCCAGCAGTGTGGGGACAGCTCATAACTATGGCTACACCTTC. V and J are TRBV28 and TRBJ1-2; 7 bases are shared with TRBD1. The CDR3 contains 15 residues. Trimming cost V 5 bases and J 1 base; bases outside gene matches: 7. Germline V gene data show CDR1 as MDHEN and CDR2 as SYDVKM.

The rearrangement links TRBV5-1 to TRBJ2-3; TRBD1 is a possible D gene (6 bases). This CDR3 region has 14 residues. Trimming took off 4 bases at V and 5 bases at J, with 14 bases between the two ends. Germline CDR1 is SGHRS and CDR2 is YFSETQ. CDR3 sequence (DNA): TGCGCCAGCAGCAAAGGGGGTCCCGAAGATACGCAGTATTTT. It translates to CASSKGGPEDTQYF.

This clone appeared a single time. V is TRBV11-2 and J is TRBJ2-1; D perhaps matches TRBD2 (6 bases). V lost 5 bases and J lost 2, with 16 bases in between. The CDR3 sequence is 16 residues long. Germline CDR1 is SGHAT and CDR2 is FQNNGV. The CDR3 spells CASSPPGGITYNEQFF. In DNA form, the CDR3 reads TGTGCCAGCAGCCCTCCCGGGGGAATTACCTACAATGAGCAGTTCTTC.

J is TRBJ2-5 and V is TRBV5-8, with a possible D match to TRBD1 (6 bases). Germline V gene lookup returns CDR1 SGHTS and CDR2 YDEGEE. CDR3 length: 15 amino acids. Between the trimmed V and J ends, which lost 6 bases and 2 bases, there was a span of 17 bases. This CDR3 reads CASNVRDKRQETQYF. CDR3 DNA sequence: TGTGCCAGCAACGTGAGGGACAAACGACAAGAGACCCAGTACTTC.

The chain joins TRBV6-1 to TRBJ2-7; maybe TRBD1 (6 bases). Looked up from germline, CDR1 is MNHNS and CDR2 is SASEGT. This CDR3 spans 13 amino acids. The germline V and J ends were trimmed by 3 bases and 8 bases, with 14 bases remaining between them. CDR3 nucleotide sequence: TGTGCCAGCAGTGAGAACAGGGATAGGAAGCAGTACTTC. Translation: CASSENRDRKQYF.

The chain combines TRBV5-6 with TRBJ2-1; 12 bases align to TRBD2. Germline CDR1 is SGHDT and CDR2 is YYEEEE. V was clipped by 4 bases and J by 5 bases; unmatched bases: 4. The CDR3 extends over 15 amino acids. CDR3 region: CASSNGLAGNNEQFF. The CDR3 DNA follows: TGTGCCAGCAGCAATGGACTAGCGGGAAACAATGAGCAGTTCTTC. The full variable domain, rest sourced from reference TRBV5-6 and TRBJ2-1, is DAGVTQSPTHLIKTRGQQVTLRCSPKSGHDTVSWYQQALGQGPQFIFQYYEEEERQRGNFPDRFSGHQFPNYSSELNVNALLLGDSALYLCASSNGLAGNNEQFFGPGTRLTVL.

J is TRBJ2-3 and V is TRBV6-5; D is undetermined. There are 13 residues in the CDR3. Trimming pared 2 bases from V and 4 bases from J, leaving 7 bases between. In germline, CDR1 is MNHEY, CDR2 SVGAGI. CDR3 sequence: CASSYSGPDTQYF. CDR3 nucleotide sequence: TGTGCCAGCAGTTACAGTGGGCCAGATACGCAGTATTTT.

This clone has just one count. This chain links TRBV10-3 with TRBJ2-7; D is undetermined. V lost 2 bases and J lost 0, with 5 bases in between. The CDR3 spans 13 residues. Per germline, CDR1 ENHRY and CDR2 SYGVKD. The CDR3 sequence: CAISEISSYEQYF. CDR3 DNA sequence: TGTGCCATCAGTGAGATCAGCTCCTACGAGCAGTACTTC.

The V gene is TRBV7-3, the J gene TRBJ2-2; no clear D. The V gene's germline CDR1 is SGHTA and CDR2 FQGTGA. The CDR3 length is 14 residues. Trimming removed 3 bases at V and 4 bases at J, with 9 bases between. This CDR3 reads CASSFLGPTGELFF. CDR3 nucleotides: TGTGCCAGCAGCTTCCTAGGTCCCACCGGGGAGCTGTTTTTT.